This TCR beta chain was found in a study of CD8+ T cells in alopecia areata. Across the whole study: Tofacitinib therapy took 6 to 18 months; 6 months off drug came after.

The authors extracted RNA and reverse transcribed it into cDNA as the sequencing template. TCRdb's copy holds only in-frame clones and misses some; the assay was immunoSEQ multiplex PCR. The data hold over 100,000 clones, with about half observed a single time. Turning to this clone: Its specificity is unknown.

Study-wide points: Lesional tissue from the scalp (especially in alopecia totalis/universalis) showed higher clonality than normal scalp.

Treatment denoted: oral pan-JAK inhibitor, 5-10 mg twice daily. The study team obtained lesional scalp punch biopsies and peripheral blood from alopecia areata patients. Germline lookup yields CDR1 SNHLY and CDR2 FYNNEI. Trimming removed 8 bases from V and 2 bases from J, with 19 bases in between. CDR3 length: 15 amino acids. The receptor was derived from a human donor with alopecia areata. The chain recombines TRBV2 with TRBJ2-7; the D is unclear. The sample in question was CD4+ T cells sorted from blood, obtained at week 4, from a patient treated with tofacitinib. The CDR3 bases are TGTGCCAGCCGAATCGGACCCTGGGCGACCTACGAGCAGTACTTC. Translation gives CASRIGPWATYEQYF.